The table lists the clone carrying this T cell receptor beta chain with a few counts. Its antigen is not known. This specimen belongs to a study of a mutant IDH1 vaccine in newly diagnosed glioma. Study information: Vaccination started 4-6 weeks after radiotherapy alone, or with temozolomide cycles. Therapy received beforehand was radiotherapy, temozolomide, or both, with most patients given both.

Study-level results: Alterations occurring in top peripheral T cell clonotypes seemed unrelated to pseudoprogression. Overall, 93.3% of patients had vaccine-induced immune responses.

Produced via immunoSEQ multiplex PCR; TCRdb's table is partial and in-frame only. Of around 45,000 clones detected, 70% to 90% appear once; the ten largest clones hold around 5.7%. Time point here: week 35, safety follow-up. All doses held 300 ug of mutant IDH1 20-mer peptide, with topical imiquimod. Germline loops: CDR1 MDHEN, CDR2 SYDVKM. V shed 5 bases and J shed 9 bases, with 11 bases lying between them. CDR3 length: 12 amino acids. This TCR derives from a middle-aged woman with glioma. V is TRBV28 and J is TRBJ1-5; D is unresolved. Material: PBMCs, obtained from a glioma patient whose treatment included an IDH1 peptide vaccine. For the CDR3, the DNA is TGTGCCAGCAGTCTGCGACAAGGGCCCCAGCATTTT. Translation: CASSLRQGPQHF.